The clone carrying this T cell receptor beta chain was seen just once. In the original processing: Quantification of nucleated cells was approximated via reference gene primer amplification. Clones were read by immunoSEQ multiplex PCR, and TCRdb kept only the in-frame ones, dropping some. V and J calls and clone size follow that table, whereas D and trimming were derived from the DNA. The sample contains under 50,000 clones, around 85% of which appear only once. The trim removed 1 base at V and 3 bases at J, leaving 0 bases unmatched. Germline V lookup: CDR1 SGHNT, CDR2 YYREEE (reference sequence). This CDR3 contains 13 residues. These data originate in a study of blood T cell repertoires in COVID-19. Study at large: COVID-19 samples from acute and convalescent phases originated in the United States, Italy and Spain. Nucleic acid was either cDNA or gDNA, and it came from T cells, B-cell-depleted T cells, or PBMCs.

The material sequenced was peripheral blood. This sequence joins TRBV5-4 and TRBJ2-7; 8 bases agree with TRBD2. The origin of this receptor is a man in his forties with active COVID-19. The CDR3 spells CASSLTSGYEQYF. Here the CDR3 DNA reads TGTGCCAGCAGCTTGACTAGCGGCTACGAGCAGTACTTC. The full variable domain, rest sourced from reference TRBV5-4 and TRBJ2-7, is ETGVTQSPTHLIKTRGQQVTLRCSSQSGHNTVSWYQQALGQGPQFIFQYYREEENGRGNFPPRFSGLQFPNYSSELNVNALELDDSALYLCASSLTSGYEQYFGPGTRLTVT.